This T cell receptor (beta chain) was sequenced during a study of blood T cell repertoires in COVID-19. In the study overall: The United States, Italy and Spain were the sources of the acute and convalescent COVID-19 samples. Sources were T cells, B-cell-depleted T cells, or PBMCs; the material itself was cDNA or gDNA.

Source study methods: Reference gene primer amplification gave nucleated cell count estimates. Only in-frame clones appear in the TCRdb table, and some are missing; sequencing was by immunoSEQ multiplex PCR. V, J and clone size derive from that table, while D and trimming were established from the DNA sequence. The sample shows about 73,000 clones, around 81% of them seen only once. Looked up from germline, CDR1 is SGHDN and CDR2 is FVKESK. Trimming removed 4 bases at V and 4 bases at J, with 10 bases between. The CDR3 has 13 amino acids. Sequences were obtained from peripheral blood. The chain joins TRBV14 to TRBJ1-2; D unclear. The clonotype was recovered from a human donor in a cohort sampled during active COVID-19. The CDR3 is CASSRGPAYGYTF. CDR3 nucleotide sequence: TGTGCCAGCAGCCGCGGGCCTGCCTATGGCTACACCTTC.